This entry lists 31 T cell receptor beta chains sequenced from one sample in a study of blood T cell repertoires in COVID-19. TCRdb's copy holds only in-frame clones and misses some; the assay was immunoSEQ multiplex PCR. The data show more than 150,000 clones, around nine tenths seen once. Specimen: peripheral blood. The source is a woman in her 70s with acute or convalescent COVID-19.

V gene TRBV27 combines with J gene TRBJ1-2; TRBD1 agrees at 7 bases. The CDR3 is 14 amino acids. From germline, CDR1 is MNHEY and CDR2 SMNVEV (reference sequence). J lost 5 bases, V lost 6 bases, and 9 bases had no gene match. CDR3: CASSNLLQGYGYTF. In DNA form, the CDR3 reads TGTGCCAGCAGCAATCTATTACAGGGGTATGGCTACACCTTC.

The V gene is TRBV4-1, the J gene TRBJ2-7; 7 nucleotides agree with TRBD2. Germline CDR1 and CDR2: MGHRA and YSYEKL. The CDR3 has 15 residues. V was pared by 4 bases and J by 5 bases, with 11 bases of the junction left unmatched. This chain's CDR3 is CASSRTGGGRNEQYV. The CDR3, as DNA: TGCGCCAGCAGCCGGACGGGGGGAGGACGAAACGAGCAGTACGTC.

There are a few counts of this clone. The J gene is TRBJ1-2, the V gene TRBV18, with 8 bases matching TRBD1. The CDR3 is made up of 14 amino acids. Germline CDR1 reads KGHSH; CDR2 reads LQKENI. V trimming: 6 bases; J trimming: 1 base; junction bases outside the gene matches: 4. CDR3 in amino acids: CASSRDRNNYGYTF. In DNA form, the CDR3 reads TGTGCCAGCTCGCGGGACAGGAATAACTATGGCTACACCTTC.

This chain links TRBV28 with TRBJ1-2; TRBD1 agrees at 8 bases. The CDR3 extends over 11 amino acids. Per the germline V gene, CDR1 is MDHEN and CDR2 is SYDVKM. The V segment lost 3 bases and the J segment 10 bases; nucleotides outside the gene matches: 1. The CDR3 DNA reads TGTGCCAGCAGTTTGGACAGGGCCTACACCTTC. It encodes CASSLDRAYTF.

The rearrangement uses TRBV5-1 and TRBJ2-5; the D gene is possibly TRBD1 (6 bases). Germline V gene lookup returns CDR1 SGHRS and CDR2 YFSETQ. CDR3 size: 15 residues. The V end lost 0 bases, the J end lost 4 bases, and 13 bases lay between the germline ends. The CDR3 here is CASSLAFRGTETQYF. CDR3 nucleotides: TGCGCCAGCAGCTTGGCCTTTAGGGGGACAGAGACCCAGTACTTC.

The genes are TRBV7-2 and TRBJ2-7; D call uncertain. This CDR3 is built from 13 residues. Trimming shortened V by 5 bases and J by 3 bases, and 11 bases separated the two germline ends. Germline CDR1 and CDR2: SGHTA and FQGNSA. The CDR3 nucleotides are TGTGCCAGCAGCCGAGACTGGAGCTACGAGCAGTACTTC. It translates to CASSRDWSYEQYF.

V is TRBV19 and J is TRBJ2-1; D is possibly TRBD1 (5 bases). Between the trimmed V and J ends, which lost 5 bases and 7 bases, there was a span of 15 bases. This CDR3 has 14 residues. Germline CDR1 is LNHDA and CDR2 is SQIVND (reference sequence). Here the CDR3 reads CASSQVGRANEQFF. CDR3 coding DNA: TGTGCCAGTAGTCAGGTCGGCAGGGCAAATGAGCAGTTCTTC.

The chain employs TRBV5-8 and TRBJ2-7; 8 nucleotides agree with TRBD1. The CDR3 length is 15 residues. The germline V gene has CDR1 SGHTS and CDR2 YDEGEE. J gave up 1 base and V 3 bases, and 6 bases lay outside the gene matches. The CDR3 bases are TGTGCCAGCAGCTCCGGGACAGGCAATTCCTACGAGCAGTACTTC. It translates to CASSSGTGNSYEQYF.

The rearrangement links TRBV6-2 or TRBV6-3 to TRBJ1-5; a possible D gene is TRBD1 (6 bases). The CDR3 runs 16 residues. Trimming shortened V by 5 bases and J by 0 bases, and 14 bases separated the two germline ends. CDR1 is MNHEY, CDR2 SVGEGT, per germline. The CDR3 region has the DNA TGTGCCAGCAGTACTACAGGGTCACCTAGCAATCAGCCCCAGCATTTT. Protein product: CASSTTGSPSNQPQHF.

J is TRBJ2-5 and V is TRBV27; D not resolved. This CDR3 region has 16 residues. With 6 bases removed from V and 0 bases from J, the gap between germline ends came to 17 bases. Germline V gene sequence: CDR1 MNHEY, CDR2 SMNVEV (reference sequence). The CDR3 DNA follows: TGTGCCAGCAGCCCAGAGATAGCAGATCACCAAGAGACCCAGTACTTC. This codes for CASSPEIADHQETQYF.

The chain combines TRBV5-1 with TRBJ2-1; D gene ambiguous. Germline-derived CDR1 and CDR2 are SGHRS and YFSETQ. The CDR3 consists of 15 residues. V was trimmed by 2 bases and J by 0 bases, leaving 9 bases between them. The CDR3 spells CASSFYVSSYNEQFF. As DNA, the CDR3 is TGCGCCAGCAGCTTCTACGTAAGCTCCTACAATGAGCAGTTCTTC.

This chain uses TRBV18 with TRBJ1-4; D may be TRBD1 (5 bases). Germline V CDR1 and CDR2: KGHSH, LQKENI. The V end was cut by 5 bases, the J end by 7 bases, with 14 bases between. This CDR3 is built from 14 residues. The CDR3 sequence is CASSSPGRGEKLFF. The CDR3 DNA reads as TGTGCCAGCTCATCCCCCGGGAGGGGTGAAAAACTGTTTTTT.

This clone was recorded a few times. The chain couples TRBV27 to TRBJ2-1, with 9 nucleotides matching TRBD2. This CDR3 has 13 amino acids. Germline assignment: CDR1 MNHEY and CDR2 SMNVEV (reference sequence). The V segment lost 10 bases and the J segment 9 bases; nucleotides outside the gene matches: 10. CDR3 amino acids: CATLRGGAGEQFF. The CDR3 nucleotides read TGTGCCACCCTTCGCGGGGGGGCAGGTGAGCAGTTCTTC.

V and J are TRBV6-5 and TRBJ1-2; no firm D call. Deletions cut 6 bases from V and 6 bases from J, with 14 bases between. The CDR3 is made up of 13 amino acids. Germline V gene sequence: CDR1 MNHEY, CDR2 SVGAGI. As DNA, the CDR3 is TGTGCCAGCAGAAGGGAGACATTGGATGGCTACACCTTC. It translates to CASRRETLDGYTF.

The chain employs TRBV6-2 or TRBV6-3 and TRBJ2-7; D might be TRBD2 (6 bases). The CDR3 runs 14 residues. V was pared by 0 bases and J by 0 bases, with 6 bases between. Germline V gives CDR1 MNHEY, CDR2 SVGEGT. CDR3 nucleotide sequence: TGTGCCAGCAGTTACTCCGGGGGCTCCTACGAGCAGTACTTC. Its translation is CASSYSGGSYEQYF.

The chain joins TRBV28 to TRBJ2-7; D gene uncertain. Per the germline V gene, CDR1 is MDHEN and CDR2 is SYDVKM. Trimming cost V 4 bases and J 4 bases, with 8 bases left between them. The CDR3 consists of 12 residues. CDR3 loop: CASSSENYEQYV. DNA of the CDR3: TGTGCCAGCAGTTCTGAGAATTACGAGCAGTACGTC.

The CDR3 bases are TGTGCCAGCAGCTCTCGCGGGCCCAAAAACATTCAGTACTTC. This sequence encodes CASSSRGPKNIQYF. The chain carries TRBV21-1 and TRBJ2-4; the table names TRBD2, a call not compared with the DNA. TRBV21-1 is a pseudogene. The CDR3 is 14 residues long.

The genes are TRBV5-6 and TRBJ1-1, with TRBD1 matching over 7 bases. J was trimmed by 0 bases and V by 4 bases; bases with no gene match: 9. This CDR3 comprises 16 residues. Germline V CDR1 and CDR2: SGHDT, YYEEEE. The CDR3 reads CASSLYRGSMNTEAFF. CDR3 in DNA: TGTGCCAGCAGCCTGTACAGGGGAAGTATGAACACTGAAGCTTTCTTT.

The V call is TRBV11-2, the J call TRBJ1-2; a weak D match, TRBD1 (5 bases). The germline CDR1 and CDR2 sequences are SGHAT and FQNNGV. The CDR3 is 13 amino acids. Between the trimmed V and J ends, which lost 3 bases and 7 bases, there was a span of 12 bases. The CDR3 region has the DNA TGTGCCAGCAGCTTGCAGGGAGGGTTTGGCTACACCTTC. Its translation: CASSLQGGFGYTF.

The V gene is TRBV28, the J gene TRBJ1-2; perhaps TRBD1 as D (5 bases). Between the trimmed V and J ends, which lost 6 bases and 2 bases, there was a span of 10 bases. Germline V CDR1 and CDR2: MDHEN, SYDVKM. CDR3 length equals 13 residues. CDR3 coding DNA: TGTGCCAGCAGCGGGGGGAAAAACTATGGCTACACCTTC. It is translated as CASSGGKNYGYTF.

CDR3 region: CASSVQGFQPQHF. DNA for the CDR3: TGTGCCAGCAGCGTACAGGGGTTCCAGCCCCAGCATTTT. The chain uses TRBV5-8 and TRBJ1-5, with TRBD1 matching over 7 bases. This CDR3 spans 13 amino acids. Germline V gene sequence: CDR1 SGHTS, CDR2 YDEGEE. With 4 bases clipped from V and 7 bases from J, the junction kept 5 bases outside the gene matches.

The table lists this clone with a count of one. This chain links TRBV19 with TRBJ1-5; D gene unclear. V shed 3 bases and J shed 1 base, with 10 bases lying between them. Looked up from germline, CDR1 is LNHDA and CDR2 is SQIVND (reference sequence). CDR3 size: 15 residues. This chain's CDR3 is CASSMSVWSNQPQHF. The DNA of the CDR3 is TGTGCCAGTAGTATGTCGGTATGGAGCAATCAGCCCCAGCATTTT.

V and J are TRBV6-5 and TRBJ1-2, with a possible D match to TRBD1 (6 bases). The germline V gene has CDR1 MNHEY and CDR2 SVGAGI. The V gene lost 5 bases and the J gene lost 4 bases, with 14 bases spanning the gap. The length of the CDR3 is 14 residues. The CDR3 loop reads CASSRTGTSYGYTF. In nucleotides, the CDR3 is TGTGCCAGCAGTCGAACCGGGACATCCTATGGCTACACCTTC.

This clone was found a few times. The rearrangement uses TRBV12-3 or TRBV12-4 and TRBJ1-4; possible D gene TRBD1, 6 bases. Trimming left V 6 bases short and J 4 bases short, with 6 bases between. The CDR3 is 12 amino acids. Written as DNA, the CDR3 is TGTGCCAGCAGACAGGGTAATGAAAAACTGTTTTTT. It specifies CASRQGNEKLFF.

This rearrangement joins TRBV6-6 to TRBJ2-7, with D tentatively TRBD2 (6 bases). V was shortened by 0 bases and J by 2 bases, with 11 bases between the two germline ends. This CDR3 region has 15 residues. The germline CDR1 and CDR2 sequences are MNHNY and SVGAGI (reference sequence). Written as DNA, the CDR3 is TGTGCCAGCAGTTACTCCGGCGGGGAGGCCTACGAGCAGTACGTC. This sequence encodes CASSYSGGEAYEQYV.

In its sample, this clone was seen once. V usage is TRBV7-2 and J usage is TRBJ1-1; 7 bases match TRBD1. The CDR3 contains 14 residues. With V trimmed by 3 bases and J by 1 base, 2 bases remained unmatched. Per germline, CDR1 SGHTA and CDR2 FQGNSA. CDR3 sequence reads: CASSFNRGNTEAFF. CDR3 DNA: TGTGCCAGCAGCTTTAACAGGGGGAACACTGAAGCTTTCTTT.

The CDR3 is CSGGDLAGTDTQYF. The CDR3 DNA is TGCAGCGGAGGGGACTTAGCTGGCACAGATACGCAGTATTTT. V usage is TRBV29-1 and J usage is TRBJ2-3; tentatively, D is TRBD2 (6 bases). The CDR3 consists of 14 residues. The V and J ends lost 7 bases and 1 base respectively, with 15 bases between them. The V gene's germline CDR1 is SQVTM and CDR2 ANQGSEA.

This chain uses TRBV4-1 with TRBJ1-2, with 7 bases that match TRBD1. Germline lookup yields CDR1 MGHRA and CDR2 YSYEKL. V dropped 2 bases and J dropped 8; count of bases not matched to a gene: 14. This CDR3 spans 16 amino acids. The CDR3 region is CASSQTRGNRGLGYTF. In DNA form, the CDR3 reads TGCGCCAGCAGCCAAACTCGGGGAAACAGGGGATTAGGCTACACCTTC.

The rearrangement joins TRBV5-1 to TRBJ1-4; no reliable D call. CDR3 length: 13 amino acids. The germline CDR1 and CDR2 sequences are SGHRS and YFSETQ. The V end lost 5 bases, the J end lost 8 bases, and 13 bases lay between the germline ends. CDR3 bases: TGCGCCAGCAGTCCGGGATTTAGCGAAAAACTGTTTTTT. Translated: CASSPGFSEKLFF.

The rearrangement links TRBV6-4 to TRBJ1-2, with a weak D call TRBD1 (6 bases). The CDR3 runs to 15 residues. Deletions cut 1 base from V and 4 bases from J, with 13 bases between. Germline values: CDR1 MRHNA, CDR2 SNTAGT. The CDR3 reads CASSDLGAGGYGYTF. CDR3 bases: TGTGCCAGCAGTGACTTGGGGGCCGGTGGCTATGGCTACACCTTC.

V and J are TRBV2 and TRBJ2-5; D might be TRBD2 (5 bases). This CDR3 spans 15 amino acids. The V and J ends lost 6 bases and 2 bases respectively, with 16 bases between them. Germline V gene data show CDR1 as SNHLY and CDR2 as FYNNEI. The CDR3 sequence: CASREATKGQETQYF. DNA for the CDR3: TGTGCCAGCAGGGAGGCGACTAAAGGACAAGAGACCCAGTACTTC. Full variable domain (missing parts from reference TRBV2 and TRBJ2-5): EPEVTQTPSHQVTQMGQEVILRCVPISNHLYFYWYRQILGQKVEFLVSFYNNEISEKSEIFDDQFSVERPDGSNFTLKIRSTKLEDSAMYFCASREATKGQETQYFGPGTRLLVL.